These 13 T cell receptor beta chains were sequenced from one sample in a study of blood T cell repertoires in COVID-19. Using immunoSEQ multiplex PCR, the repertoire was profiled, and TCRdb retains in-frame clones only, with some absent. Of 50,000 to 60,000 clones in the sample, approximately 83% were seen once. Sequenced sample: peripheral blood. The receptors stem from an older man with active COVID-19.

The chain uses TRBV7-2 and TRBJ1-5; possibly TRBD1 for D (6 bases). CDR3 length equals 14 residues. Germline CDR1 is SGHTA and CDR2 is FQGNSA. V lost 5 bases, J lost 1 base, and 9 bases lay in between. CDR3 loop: CASSPTGSNQPQHF. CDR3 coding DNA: TGTGCCAGCAGCCCGACAGGAAGCAATCAGCCCCAGCATTTT.

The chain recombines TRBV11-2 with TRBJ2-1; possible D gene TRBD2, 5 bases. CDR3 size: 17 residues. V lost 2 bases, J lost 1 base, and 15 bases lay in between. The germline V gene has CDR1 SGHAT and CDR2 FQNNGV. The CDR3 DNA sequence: TGTGCCAGCAGCTTATTTAGAGCGGCTTCGTCCTACAATGAGCAGTTCTTC. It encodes CASSLFRAASSYNEQFF.

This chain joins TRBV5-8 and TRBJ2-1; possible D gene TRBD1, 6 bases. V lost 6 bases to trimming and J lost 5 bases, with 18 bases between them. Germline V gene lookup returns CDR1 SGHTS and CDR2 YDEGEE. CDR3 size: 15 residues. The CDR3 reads CASTPGFGQNNEQFF. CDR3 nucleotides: TGTGCCAGCACTCCCGGGTTTGGACAGAACAATGAGCAGTTCTTC.

CDR3 coding DNA: TGTGCCAGCAGCTGGGACAGCTCCTACGAGCAGTACTTC. Amino acid sequence: CASSWDSSYEQYF. This chain joins TRBV7-9 and TRBJ2-7, with 7 nucleotides matching TRBD1. The J segment lost 0 bases and the V segment lost 4 bases, leaving 0 bases of the junction unmatched. The CDR3 runs 13 residues. CDR1 and CDR2 from the germline V gene are SEHNR and FQNEAQ (reference sequence).

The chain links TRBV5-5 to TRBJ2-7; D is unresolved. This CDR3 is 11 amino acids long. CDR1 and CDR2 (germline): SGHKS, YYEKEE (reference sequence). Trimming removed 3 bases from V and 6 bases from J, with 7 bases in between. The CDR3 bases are TGTGCCAGCAGCTGGGCGTCCGAGCAGTACTTC. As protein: CASSWASEQYF.

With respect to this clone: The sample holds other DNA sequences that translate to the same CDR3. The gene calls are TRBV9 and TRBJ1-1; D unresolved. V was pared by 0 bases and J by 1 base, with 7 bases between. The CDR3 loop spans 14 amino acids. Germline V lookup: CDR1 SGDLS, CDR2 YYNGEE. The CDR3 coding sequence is TGTGCCAGCAGCGTAGTCTTATCGAACACTGAAGCTTTCTTT. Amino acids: CASSVVLSNTEAFF.

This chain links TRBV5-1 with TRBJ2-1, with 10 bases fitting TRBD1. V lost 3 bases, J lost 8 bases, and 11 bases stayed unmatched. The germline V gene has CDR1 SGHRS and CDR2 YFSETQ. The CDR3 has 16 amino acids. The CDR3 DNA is TGCGCCAGCAGCTCAGGTCCCGGGACAGGGGTCGATGAGCAGTTCTTC. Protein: CASSSGPGTGVDEQFF.

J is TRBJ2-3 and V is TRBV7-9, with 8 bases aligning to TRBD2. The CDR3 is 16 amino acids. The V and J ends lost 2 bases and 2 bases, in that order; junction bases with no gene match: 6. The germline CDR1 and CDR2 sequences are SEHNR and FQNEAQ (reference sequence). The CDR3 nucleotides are TGTGCCAGCAGCTTATTTGGCGGGGGGTCCACAGATACGCAGTATTTT. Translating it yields CASSLFGGGSTDTQYF.

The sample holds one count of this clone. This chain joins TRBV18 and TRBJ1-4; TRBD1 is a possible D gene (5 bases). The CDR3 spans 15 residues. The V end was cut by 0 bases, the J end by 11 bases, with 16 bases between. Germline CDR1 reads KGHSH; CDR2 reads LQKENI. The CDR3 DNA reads TGTGCCAGCTCACCACCGGGGCAGGGTTTGCGGAAACTGTTTTTT. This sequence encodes CASSPPGQGLRKLFF.

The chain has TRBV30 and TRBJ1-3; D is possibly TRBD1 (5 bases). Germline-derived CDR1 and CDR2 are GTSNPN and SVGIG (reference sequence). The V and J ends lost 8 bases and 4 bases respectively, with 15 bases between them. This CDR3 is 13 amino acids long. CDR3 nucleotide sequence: TGTGCCCGTAGTGACGCAGGGGGAAACACCATATATTTT. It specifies CARSDAGGNTIYF.

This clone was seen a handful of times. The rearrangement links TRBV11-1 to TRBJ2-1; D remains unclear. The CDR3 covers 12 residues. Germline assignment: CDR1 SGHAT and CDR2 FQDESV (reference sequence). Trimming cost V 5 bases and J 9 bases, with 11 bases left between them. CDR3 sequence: CASSPQRREQFF. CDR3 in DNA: TGTGCCAGCAGCCCGCAGAGGCGTGAGCAGTTCTTC.

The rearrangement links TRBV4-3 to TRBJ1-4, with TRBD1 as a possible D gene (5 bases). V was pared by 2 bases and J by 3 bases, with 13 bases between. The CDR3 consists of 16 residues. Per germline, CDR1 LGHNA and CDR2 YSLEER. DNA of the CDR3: TGCGCCAGCAGCCAAATCATGCAGGGATCTAATGAAAAACTGTTTTTT. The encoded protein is CASSQIMQGSNEKLFF.

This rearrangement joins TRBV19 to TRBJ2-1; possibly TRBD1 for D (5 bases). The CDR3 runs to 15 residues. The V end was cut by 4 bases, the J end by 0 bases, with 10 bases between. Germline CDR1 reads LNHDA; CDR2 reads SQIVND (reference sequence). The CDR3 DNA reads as TGTGCCAGTAGTACAAGACAGAGCTCCTACAATGAGCAGTTCTTC. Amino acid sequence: CASSTRQSSYNEQFF.